Listed here are 25 T cell receptor beta chains from one sample, sequenced in a study of identical twins (dated by TCRdb to between 2015 and 2016). The library was built by means of 5' RACE. Instrument used: Illumina HiSeq 2000. TCRdb reprocessed the public reads (quality trimming at Q25 with fastp, clone calling with MiXCR) and kept in-frame beta chains. One record per CDR3 amino acid sequence lists the most common genes and DNA. Recorded for this sample are roughly 500,000 distinct CDR3 sequences; roughly a fifth of them occurred a single time. The biggest ten clones account for roughly 0.91% of the sample. These sequences were also reported in another study, on T cells expressing NK-cell markers.

Sequenced: CD4+ T cells sorted from blood. These receptors all come from a woman between 18 and 30 years old in good health.

This clonotype was detected a few times. The J gene is TRBJ2-3, the V gene TRBV4-3, with unresolved D. This CDR3 has 14 residues. V lost 0 bases and J lost 0, with 4 bases in between. Germline lookup yields CDR1 LGHNA and CDR2 YSLEER. CDR3 region: CASSQDPSTDTQYF. DNA for the CDR3: TGCGCCAGCAGCCAAGATCCGAGCACAGATACGCAGTATTTT.

There are a few counts of this clonotype. This chain links TRBV29-1 with TRBJ2-2; D perhaps matches TRBD1 (5 bases). Germline V CDR1 and CDR2: SQVTM, ANQGSEA. This CDR3 spans 14 amino acids. V shed 4 bases and J shed 1 base, with 10 bases lying between them. CDR3 in DNA: TGCAGCGTTGTAGGGGCGAGGAACACCGGGGAGCTGTTTTTT. Translated, it gives CSVVGARNTGELFF.

This clonotype was counted between two and nine times. Written as DNA, the CDR3 is TGCGCCAGCAGCTTGGATCTAGCGGGAGGGTACAATGAGCAGTTCTTC. Translating it yields CASSLDLAGGYNEQFF. This chain connects TRBV5-1 to TRBJ2-1; 12 nucleotides agree with TRBD2. CDR1 and CDR2 (germline): SGHRS, YFSETQ. The CDR3 has 16 amino acids. V dropped 0 bases and J dropped 4; count of bases not matched to a gene: 2.

This clonotype was detected a few times. The chain joins TRBV6-1 to TRBJ2-1, with TRBD2 matching 10 bases. Germline values: CDR1 MNHNS, CDR2 SASEGT. CDR3 length: 16 amino acids. With V trimmed by 6 bases and J by 5 bases, 10 bases remained unmatched. The CDR3 region has the DNA TGTGCCAGCAGCCACGCTAGCGGGGGCTATAACAATGAGCAGTTCTTC. Amino acids: CASSHASGGYNNEQFF.

This clonotype has a handful of counts. This chain uses TRBV5-1 with TRBJ2-2; 9 bases are a match to TRBD1. The CDR3 spans 16 residues. V trimming: 4 bases; J trimming: 5 bases; junction bases outside the gene matches: 9. Germline CDR1 is SGHRS and CDR2 is YFSETQ. In DNA form, the CDR3 reads TGCGCCAGCAGCCGGACAGGGGATGTGAGGACCGGGGAGCTGTTTTTT. It codes for CASSRTGDVRTGELFF. Complete variable domain (other parts from reference TRBV5-1 and TRBJ2-2): KAGVTQTPRYLIKTRGQQVTLSCSPISGHRSVSWYQQTPGQGLQFLFEYFSETQRNKGNFPGRFSGRQFSNSRSEMNVSTLELGDSALYLCASSRTGDVRTGELFFGEGSRLTVL.

V is TRBV7-9 and J is TRBJ2-3; the match to TRBD1 covers 8 bases. The CDR3 is made up of 16 amino acids. The V gene's germline CDR1 is SEHNR and CDR2 FQNEAQ (reference sequence). V gave up 7 bases and J gave up 4 bases; unmatched junction bases: 13. The CDR3 DNA is TGTGCCAGCACGGCGGGTACAGGGGGAAGAGCAGATACGCAGTATTTT. It is translated as CASTAGTGGRADTQYF.

This chain links TRBV6-6 with TRBJ1-1; unclear D gene. The CDR3 sequence is 13 residues long. Trimming left V 6 bases short and J 4 bases short, with 12 bases between. Germline V CDR1 and CDR2: MNHNY, SVGAGI (reference sequence). This CDR3 reads CASRDGWSTEAFF. DNA for the CDR3: TGTGCCAGCAGAGACGGTTGGAGCACTGAAGCTTTCTTT.

In its sample, this clonotype was seen a few times. The gene calls are TRBV10-3 and TRBJ1-1; D gene unclear. Germline values: CDR1 ENHRY, CDR2 SYGVKD. V lost 3 bases and J lost 5, with 10 bases in between. CDR3 size: 13 residues. The CDR3 here is CAISDPRKTEAFF. The DNA of the CDR3 is TGTGCCATCAGTGACCCTCGGAAAACTGAAGCTTTCTTT.

This clonotype showed up just a few times. The chain has TRBV3-1 and TRBJ2-1; D call uncertain. The CDR3 is made up of 12 amino acids. With 4 bases removed from V and 4 bases from J, the gap between germline ends came to 5 bases. Germline V gives CDR1 LGHDT, CDR2 YNNKEL (reference sequence). The CDR3, as DNA: TGTGCCAGCAGCCCTAAGTACAATGAGCAGTTCTTC. It specifies CASSPKYNEQFF.

This clonotype was seen only a few times. The chain carries TRBV20-1 and TRBJ2-3; D is perhaps TRBD1 or TRBD2 (5 bases each). The V end lost 0 bases, the J end lost 4 bases, and 11 bases lay between the germline ends. Germline values: CDR1 DFQATT, CDR2 SNEGSKA (reference sequence). CDR3 length: 14 amino acids. CDR3 residues: CSARDLRGADTQYF. CDR3 sequence (DNA): TGCAGTGCTAGAGACTTGAGGGGTGCAGATACGCAGTATTTT.

This clonotype was detected only a few times. The chain has TRBV10-3 and TRBJ2-5; TRBD2 matches 7 bases. Germline trimming cut 11 bases from V and 2 bases from J; bases unmatched to any gene: 11. CDR3 length: 14 residues. The germline V gene encodes CDR1 ENHRY and CDR2 SYGVKD. The CDR3 sequence: CAARRGSGQETQYF. The CDR3, as DNA: TGTGCCGCCCGACGGGGTAGCGGGCAAGAGACCCAGTACTTC.

This clonotype has only a few counts. This chain links TRBV10-1 with TRBJ2-5; perhaps TRBD2 as D (5 bases). V lost 6 bases, J lost 5 bases, and 16 bases lay in between. CDR1 is WNHNN and CDR2 is SYGVQD in the germline V gene (reference sequence). This CDR3 has 14 amino acids. CDR3 sequence reads: CASSPTRVRETQYF. The CDR3 bases are TGCGCCAGCAGCCCGACGAGGGTTCGGGAGACCCAGTACTTC.

In this sample, this clonotype turned up a few times. V is TRBV20-1 and J is TRBJ1-5, with D unclear. The germline V gene encodes CDR1 DFQATT and CDR2 SNEGSKA (reference sequence). Deletions cut 3 bases from V and 2 bases from J, with 8 bases between. The CDR3 extends over 13 amino acids. DNA for the CDR3: TGCAGTGCTAGGCCGCTGGGCAATCAGCCCCAGCATTTT. Translated, it gives CSARPLGNQPQHF.

The V and J genes are TRBV5-1 and TRBJ2-1, with TRBD1 matching over 7 bases. Germline lookup yields CDR1 SGHRS and CDR2 YFSETQ. With V trimmed by 0 bases and J by 7 bases, 13 bases remained unmatched. The CDR3 sequence is 17 residues long. The CDR3 here is CASSLEGDRAPPNEQFF. The CDR3 coding sequence is TGCGCCAGCAGCTTGGAAGGTGACAGGGCCCCGCCAAATGAGCAGTTCTTC.

The chain employs TRBV10-3 and TRBJ1-1, with 10 bases lining up with TRBD1. With 6 bases clipped from V and 5 bases from J, the junction kept 6 bases outside the gene matches. This CDR3 region has 14 residues. Germline V gene sequence: CDR1 ENHRY, CDR2 SYGVKD. The CDR3 here is CAIRAGTGATEAFF. DNA of the CDR3: TGTGCCATCAGAGCCGGGACAGGGGCAACTGAAGCTTTCTTT.

The chain has TRBV5-1 and TRBJ2-3; 8 nucleotides align to TRBD2. This CDR3 spans 15 amino acids. CDR1 and CDR2 (germline): SGHRS, YFSETQ. V lost 5 bases and J lost 4; bases outside the gene matches: 9. The CDR3 region is CASSPPGGLPDTQYF. As DNA, the CDR3 is TGCGCCAGCAGTCCGCCGGGGGGGCTTCCAGATACGCAGTATTTT.

This clonotype was counted only a few times. This may stem from a read error, because a much larger clone lies one nucleotide away. This rearrangement joins TRBV6-5 to TRBJ2-7; no definite D call. The length of the CDR3 is 12 residues. Trimming removed 6 bases at V and 4 bases at J, with 10 bases between. CDR1 is MNHEY, CDR2 SVGAGI, per germline. The CDR3 is CASSRAGYEQYF. In nucleotides, the CDR3 is TGTGCCAGCAGCCGGGCTGGGTACGAGCAGTACTTC.

This clonotype showed up many times. V and J are TRBV10-3 and TRBJ1-1; D is perhaps TRBD1 (5 bases). CDR1 and CDR2 from the germline V gene are ENHRY and SYGVKD. This CDR3 spans 14 amino acids. The V end was cut by 11 bases, the J end by 4 bases, with 20 bases between. The CDR3 loop is CAALNQGGSTEAFF. The CDR3 bases are TGTGCCGCCCTAAACCAGGGAGGAAGCACTGAAGCTTTCTTT.

This chain connects TRBV20-1 to TRBJ2-1; possible D gene TRBD2, 6 bases. Trimming removed 0 bases from V and 0 bases from J, with 15 bases in between. CDR1 and CDR2 from the germline V gene are DFQATT and SNEGSKA (reference sequence). This CDR3 is built from 17 residues. CDR3 bases: TGCAGTGCTAGAGATGGGGGGTTTTATGTCTCCTACAATGAGCAGTTCTTC. Residues: CSARDGGFYVSYNEQFF.

This clonotype was counted only a few times. The V gene is TRBV5-1, the J gene TRBJ2-5; 13 nucleotides agree with TRBD2. This CDR3 spans 17 amino acids. Germline values: CDR1 SGHRS, CDR2 YFSETQ. The V and J ends lost 2 bases and 5 bases, in that order; junction bases with no gene match: 9. CDR3 sequence: CASSFGQLAGGPETQYF. DNA of the CDR3: TGCGCCAGCAGCTTCGGTCAACTAGCGGGGGGGCCGGAGACCCAGTACTTC. Full variable domain (remainder filled in from reference TRBV5-1 and TRBJ2-5): KAGVTQTPRYLIKTRGQQVTLSCSPISGHRSVSWYQQTPGQGLQFLFEYFSETQRNKGNFPGRFSGRQFSNSRSEMNVSTLELGDSALYLCASSFGQLAGGPETQYFGPGTRLLVL.

This clonotype was observed a few times. The genes are TRBV5-1 and TRBJ2-1; 9 nucleotides align to TRBD2. Germline loops: CDR1 SGHRS, CDR2 YFSETQ. Losses at the gene ends were 0 bases for V and 6 bases for J; bases not matched to a gene: 4. This CDR3 has 15 amino acids. The CDR3 loop is CASSLGVLAGNEQFF. The CDR3 DNA sequence: TGCGCCAGCAGCTTGGGAGTACTAGCGGGCAATGAGCAGTTCTTC.

The chain employs TRBV20-1 and TRBJ2-3, with 9 bases lining up with TRBD2. The J segment lost 2 bases and the V segment lost 5 bases, leaving 11 bases of the junction unmatched. The CDR3 consists of 16 residues. CDR1 and CDR2 (germline): DFQATT, SNEGSKA (reference sequence). The CDR3 nucleotides read TGCAGTGCTCCTTACCTTCTAGCGGGACCCACAGATACGCAGTATTTT. Translation gives CSAPYLLAGPTDTQYF.

This clonotype has ten or more counts. The rearrangement uses TRBV29-1 and TRBJ2-1, with D uncertain. The germline V gene encodes CDR1 SQVTM and CDR2 ANQGSEA. The CDR3 has 14 residues. Trimming pared 0 bases from V and 9 bases from J, leaving 15 bases between. CDR3 DNA sequence: TGCAGCGTTGAAGATCGGTGGGAAGGAGCTGAGCAGTTCTTC. It codes for CSVEDRWEGAEQFF.

The rearrangement links TRBV10-3 to TRBJ2-3, with TRBD2 identical over 14 bases. The length of the CDR3 is 16 residues. The V segment lost 7 bases and the J segment 3 bases; nucleotides outside the gene matches: 6. The V gene's germline CDR1 is ENHRY and CDR2 SYGVKD. For the CDR3, the DNA is TGTGCCATCAAGAGACTAGCGGGAGGGCAAACAGATACGCAGTATTTT. It is translated as CAIKRLAGGQTDTQYF.

V gene TRBV3-1 combines with J gene TRBJ2-2, with no clear D. The CDR3 runs 14 residues. V lost 0 bases to trimming and J lost 6 bases, with 8 bases between them. CDR1 LGHDT and CDR2 YNNKEL come from the germline V gene (reference sequence). For the CDR3, the DNA is TGTGCCAGCAGCCAAGATCTAAGAGCCGGGGAGCTGTTTTTT. Amino acid sequence: CASSQDLRAGELFF.